Sequencing of this T cell receptor (beta chain) was carried out in a study of identical twins. The study, taken as a whole, reports: Part of the zero-insertion signal could reflect confounding by invariant MAIT and iNKT cells.

Trimming at V came to 6 bases and at J to 3 bases, leaving 7 bases not matched to a gene. The germline CDR1 and CDR2 sequences are SNHLY and FYNNEI. The CDR3 has 15 residues. TCRdb ran MiXCR on the 5' RACE reads and lists one entry per CDR3 protein. The table includes hundreds of thousands of distinct CDR3 sequences, 8.5% to 9.5% detected once. Note on this clonotype: The antigen remains unidentified.

The data were also submitted as part of a second study, on yellow fever vaccine responses in identical twins.

This sequence was found in a woman under 30 in good health. The J gene is TRBJ2-5, the V gene TRBV2, with 10 bases aligning to TRBD2. Sequencing used PBMCs. The CDR3: CASRRLAGAEETQYF. CDR3 sequence (DNA): TGTGCCAGCAGGAGGCTAGCGGGGGCAGAAGAGACCCAGTACTTC.